A selection of T cell receptor beta chains follows, all from one sample in a study of neurological immune-mediated disorders. Each CDR3 protein is one row after TCRdb ran MiXCR on the 5' RACE reads. The top ten hold around 2.5% of the sample, which has 20,000 to 30,000 distinct CDR3 sequences, 2% to 2.5% seen once. The source material was PBMCs. Receptor source: a woman between 45 and 65 years old with multiple sclerosis. CDR3s include the opening cysteine and the closing phenylalanine or tryptophan. The D gene is left open where the match is weak. Part of the rows lack a size; the others show once, few, many or a class for expanded clones.

len: 13; d_gene: NA; j_gene: TRBJ2-1; v_gene: TRBV5-1; abundance: many; CDR3aa: CASSSVADNEQFF; CDR3nt: TGCGCCAGCAGCTCAGTAGCCGACAATGAGCAGTTCTTC
len: 14; d_gene: NA; j_gene: TRBJ2-2; v_gene: TRBV10-3; abundance: NA; CDR3aa: CAISGQLSWGELFF; CDR3nt: TGTGCCATCAGTGGACAGCTTTCGTGGGGGGAGCTGTTTTTT
len: 15; d_gene: NA; j_gene: TRBJ2-2; v_gene: TRBV25-1; abundance: many; CDR3aa: CASSDARGVRGELFF; CDR3nt: TGTGCCAGCAGTGACGCCCGTGGGGTTCGCGGGGAGCTGTTTTTT
len: 13; d_gene: NA; j_gene: TRBJ2-7; v_gene: TRBV27; abundance: many; CDR3aa: CASSLGNSYEQYF; CDR3nt: TGTGCCAGCAGTTTAGGAAACTCCTACGAGCAGTACTTC
len: 17; d_gene: NA; j_gene: TRBJ1-2; v_gene: TRBV27; abundance: NA; CDR3aa: CASSSSRESPPGYGYTF; CDR3nt: TGTGCCAGCAGTTCCAGCAGGGAATCCCCCCCGGGGTATGGCTACACCTTC
len: 14; d_gene: TRBD2; j_gene: TRBJ2-7; v_gene: TRBV5-1; abundance: medium-sized; CDR3aa: CASSTRGVRDEQYF; CDR3nt: TGCGCCAGCAGCACCCGGGGGGTCAGGGACGAGCAGTACTTC
len: 13; d_gene: TRBD1; j_gene: TRBJ2-7; v_gene: TRBV12-3/TRBV12-4; abundance: NA; CDR3aa: CASRRDSSYEQYF; CDR3nt: TGTGCCAGCAGAAGGGACAGTTCCTACGAGCAGTACTTC
len: 14; d_gene: NA; j_gene: TRBJ1-5; v_gene: TRBV20-1; abundance: many; CDR3aa: CSAMGGAGNQPQNF; CDR3nt: TGCAGTGCTATGGGGGGGGCTGGCAATCAGCCCCAGAATTTT
len: 14; d_gene: NA; j_gene: TRBJ2-5; v_gene: TRBV9; abundance: medium-sized; CDR3aa: CASSDGGAEETQYF; CDR3nt: TGTGCCAGCAGCGACGGGGGAGCCGAAGAGACCCAGTACTTC
len: 15; d_gene: TRBD1; j_gene: TRBJ2-7; v_gene: TRBV11-2; abundance: few; CDR3aa: CASSPPGQGSHEQYF; CDR3nt: TGTGCCAGCAGCCCACCGGGACAGGGTAGTCACGAGCAGTACTTC
len: 13; d_gene: NA; j_gene: TRBJ2-7; v_gene: TRBV20-1; abundance: many; CDR3aa: CSASVGFGHEQYF; CDR3nt: TGCAGTGCTAGTGTGGGGTTCGGACACGAGCAGTACTTC
len: 15; d_gene: NA; j_gene: TRBJ2-5; v_gene: TRBV28; abundance: many; CDR3aa: CASSSRLSHQETQYF; CDR3nt: TGTGCCAGCAGTTCGAGACTCAGCCACCAAGAGACCCAGTACTTC
len: 14; d_gene: NA; j_gene: TRBJ1-1; v_gene: TRBV12-3/TRBV12-4; abundance: medium-sized; CDR3aa: CASSLRVPNTEAFF; CDR3nt: TGTGCCAGCAGTCTCAGGGTTCCGAACACTGAAGCTTTCTTT
len: 15; d_gene: TRBD1; j_gene: TRBJ1-1; v_gene: TRBV10-3; abundance: many; CDR3aa: CAISDKGAAFTEAFF; CDR3nt: TGTGCCATCAGTGATAAGGGGGCTGCTTTCACTGAAGCTTTCTTT
len: 14; d_gene: NA; j_gene: TRBJ1-6; v_gene: TRBV20-1; abundance: many; CDR3aa: CSASGGSGNSPLHF; CDR3nt: TGCAGTGCTTCGGGGGGCTCGGGCAATTCACCCCTCCACTTT
len: 15; d_gene: NA; j_gene: TRBJ1-1; v_gene: TRBV15; abundance: NA; CDR3aa: CATSRDRLTNTEAFF; CDR3nt: TGTGCCACCAGCAGAGACCGTCTTACGAACACTGAAGCTTTCTTT
len: 15; d_gene: NA; j_gene: TRBJ1-1; v_gene: TRBV11-2; abundance: few; CDR3aa: CASSLGGRTNTEAFF; CDR3nt: TGTGCCAGCAGCTTAGGGGGACGGACGAACACTGAAGCTTTCTTT
len: 14; d_gene: NA; j_gene: TRBJ2-7; v_gene: TRBV5-1; abundance: many; CDR3aa: CASSPHSGPYEQYF; CDR3nt: TGCGCCAGCAGCCCTCACTCCGGTCCATACGAGCAGTACTTC
len: 11; d_gene: NA; j_gene: TRBJ2-6; v_gene: TRBV12-3/TRBV12-4; abundance: few; CDR3aa: CASSFREVLTF; CDR3nt: TGTGCCAGCTCTTTTCGTGAAGTCCTGACTTTC
len: 15; d_gene: NA; j_gene: TRBJ1-2; v_gene: TRBV9; abundance: many; CDR3aa: CASSEGDNADYGYTF; CDR3nt: TGTGCCAGCAGCGAAGGGGACAATGCCGACTATGGCTACACCTTC
len: 14; d_gene: NA; j_gene: TRBJ2-7; v_gene: TRBV20-1; abundance: many; CDR3aa: CSARRGESSYEQYF; CDR3nt: TGCAGTGCTAGAAGAGGGGAAAGCTCCTACGAGCAGTACTTC
len: 13; d_gene: TRBD2; j_gene: TRBJ2-1; v_gene: TRBV29-1; abundance: many; CDR3aa: CSVGTSVGNEQFF; CDR3nt: TGCAGCGTTGGTACTAGCGTAGGTAATGAGCAGTTCTTC
len: 13; d_gene: TRBD1; j_gene: TRBJ1-5; v_gene: TRBV6-5; abundance: many; CDR3aa: CASSRDSRQPQNF; CDR3nt: TGTGCCAGCAGTCGGGACAGCCGGCAGCCCCAGAATTTT
len: 15; d_gene: NA; j_gene: TRBJ1-2; v_gene: TRBV20-1; abundance: few; CDR3aa: CSVKFGGAENYGYTF; CDR3nt: TGCAGTGTGAAATTTGGTGGGGCAGAGAACTATGGCTACACCTTC
len: 12; d_gene: NA; j_gene: TRBJ2-4; v_gene: TRBV12-3/TRBV12-4; abundance: many; CDR3aa: CASSSLGTGPSF; CDR3nt: TGTGCCAGCAGTTCCCTCGGGACGGGACCGAGTTTC
len: 14; d_gene: NA; j_gene: TRBJ1-1; v_gene: TRBV7-3; abundance: many; CDR3aa: CASSPRGSGTEAFF; CDR3nt: TGTGCCAGCAGCCCCCGGGGGTCCGGGACTGAAGCTTTCTTT
len: 14; d_gene: NA; j_gene: TRBJ1-5; v_gene: TRBV29-1; abundance: NA; CDR3aa: CSISHGRPGGPQHF; CDR3nt: TGCAGCATCTCCCACGGGCGGCCTGGAGGGCCCCAGCATTTT
len: 17; d_gene: NA; j_gene: TRBJ2-3; v_gene: TRBV10-3; abundance: NA; CDR3aa: CAISGSRAQTSTDTQYF; CDR3nt: TGTGCCATCAGTGGGTCGAGGGCCCAGACATCCACAGATACGCAGTATTTT
len: 13; d_gene: NA; j_gene: TRBJ2-3; v_gene: TRBV27; abundance: NA; CDR3aa: CASSLKSTDTQYF; CDR3nt: TGTGCCAGCAGTTTAAAGTCCACAGATACGCAGTATTTT
len: 13; d_gene: NA; j_gene: TRBJ2-1; v_gene: TRBV12-3/TRBV12-4; abundance: many; CDR3aa: CASSSIDYNEQFF; CDR3nt: TGTGCCAGCAGTTCCATTGACTACAATGAGCAGTTCTTC
len: 15; d_gene: NA; j_gene: TRBJ2-2; v_gene: TRBV4-2; abundance: many; CDR3aa: CASSQEGGNTGELFF; CDR3nt: TGTGCCAGCAGCCAAGAGGGGGGGAACACCGGGGAGCTGTTTTTT
len: 13; d_gene: NA; j_gene: TRBJ2-7; v_gene: TRBV5-5; abundance: many; CDR3aa: CASSLEEFLEQYF; CDR3nt: TGTGCCAGCAGCTTGGAGGAGTTCCTCGAGCAGTACTTC
len: 17; d_gene: NA; j_gene: TRBJ1-3; v_gene: TRBV27; abundance: many; CDR3aa: CASRRAQGGRTGNTIYF; CDR3nt: TGTGCCAGCAGACGCGCTCAAGGGGGGCGCACTGGAAACACCATATATTTT
len: 14; d_gene: NA; j_gene: TRBJ2-5; v_gene: TRBV5-1; abundance: NA; CDR3aa: CASSKRESKETQYF; CDR3nt: TGCGCCAGCAGCAAACGGGAAAGCAAAGAGACCCAGTACTTC
len: 14; d_gene: NA; j_gene: TRBJ2-3; v_gene: TRBV5-1; abundance: many; CDR3aa: CASSAGGPADTQYF; CDR3nt: TGCGCCAGCAGCGCAGGAGGGCCGGCAGATACGCAGTATTTT
len: 18; d_gene: TRBD2; j_gene: TRBJ2-2; v_gene: TRBV4-1; abundance: many; CDR3aa: CASSQLGLAGGWTGELFF; CDR3nt: TGCGCCAGCAGCCAATTAGGACTAGCGGGGGGGTGGACCGGGGAGCTGTTTTTT
len: 13; d_gene: NA; j_gene: TRBJ1-5; v_gene: TRBV2; abundance: NA; CDR3aa: CASSENSNQPQHF; CDR3nt: TGTGCCAGCAGTGAAAACAGTAATCAGCCCCAGCATTTT
len: 15; d_gene: NA; j_gene: TRBJ1-5; v_gene: TRBV2; abundance: NA; CDR3aa: CASSEAYGRCQPQHF; CDR3nt: TGTGCCAGCAGTGAAGCTTACGGGCGGTGTCAGCCCCAGCATTTT
len: 15; d_gene: TRBD2; j_gene: TRBJ2-7; v_gene: TRBV7-9; abundance: medium-sized; CDR3aa: CASRPGTSGSYEQYF; CDR3nt: TGTGCCAGCAGACCCGGGACTAGCGGGAGTTACGAGCAGTACTTC
len: 15; d_gene: TRBD1; j_gene: TRBJ2-7; v_gene: TRBV6-2/TRBV6-3; abundance: many; CDR3aa: CASSLTGGRYYEQYF; CDR3nt: TGTGCCAGCAGCTTGACAGGGGGTCGCTACTACGAGCAGTACTTC
len: 15; d_gene: NA; j_gene: TRBJ1-4; v_gene: TRBV27; abundance: many; CDR3aa: CASSLSPLSNEKLFF; CDR3nt: TGTGCCAGCAGTTTATCACCCCTCTCTAATGAAAAACTGTTTTTT
len: 15; d_gene: TRBD1; j_gene: TRBJ1-2; v_gene: TRBV5-8; abundance: many; CDR3aa: CASSFEVGQGYGYTF; CDR3nt: TGTGCCAGCAGCTTCGAGGTTGGACAGGGATATGGCTACACCTTC
len: 16; d_gene: NA; j_gene: TRBJ2-5; v_gene: TRBV5-1; abundance: many; CDR3aa: CASSLGPHSGQETQYF; CDR3nt: TGCGCCAGCAGCTTGGGACCACACAGTGGACAAGAGACCCAGTACTTC
len: 14; d_gene: NA; j_gene: TRBJ1-5; v_gene: TRBV20-1; abundance: many; CDR3aa: CSARDPTGNQPQHF; CDR3nt: TGCAGTGCTAGAGACCCGACAGGCAATCAGCCCCAGCATTTT
len: 13; d_gene: NA; j_gene: TRBJ1-1; v_gene: TRBV12-3/TRBV12-4; abundance: NA; CDR3aa: CASMVERNTEAFF; CDR3nt: TGTGCCAGCATGGTGGAAAGGAACACTGAAGCTTTCTTT
len: 15; d_gene: TRBD1; j_gene: TRBJ2-5; v_gene: TRBV18; abundance: many; CDR3aa: CASSPPGQGYETQYF; CDR3nt: TGTGCCAGCTCACCACCGGGACAGGGATACGAGACCCAGTACTTC
len: 13; d_gene: TRBD2; j_gene: TRBJ2-7; v_gene: TRBV20-1; abundance: many; CDR3aa: CSANSGTAYEQYF; CDR3nt: TGCAGTGCTAATAGCGGGACGGCCTACGAGCAGTACTTC
len: 15; d_gene: NA; j_gene: TRBJ1-5; v_gene: TRBV5-1; abundance: many; CDR3aa: CASSLDGQYNQPQHF; CDR3nt: TGCGCCAGCAGCTTGGATGGACAGTACAATCAGCCCCAGCATTTT
len: 14; d_gene: NA; j_gene: TRBJ2-1; v_gene: TRBV24-1; abundance: NA; CDR3aa: CATSHQGSYNEQFF; CDR3nt: TGTGCCACCAGTCATCAGGGATCCTACAATGAGCAGTTCTTC
len: 14; d_gene: NA; j_gene: TRBJ2-3; v_gene: TRBV7-2; abundance: few; CDR3aa: CASKVSGGSDTQYF; CDR3nt: TGTGCCAGCAAAGTTTCGGGGGGCTCAGATACGCAGTATTTT
len: 16; d_gene: NA; j_gene: TRBJ1-2; v_gene: TRBV20-1; abundance: many; CDR3aa: CSARDRAGEGVYGYTF; CDR3nt: TGCAGTGCTAGAGATCGGGCAGGGGAGGGTGTCTATGGCTACACCTTC
len: 14; d_gene: NA; j_gene: TRBJ1-6; v_gene: TRBV7-6; abundance: many; CDR3aa: CASSQTSYNSPLHF; CDR3nt: TGTGCCAGCAGTCAGACCTCCTATAATTCACCCCTCCACTTT
len: 12; d_gene: NA; j_gene: TRBJ2-2; v_gene: TRBV7-6; abundance: many; CDR3aa: CASSLGSGELFF; CDR3nt: TGTGCCAGCAGCTTAGGGTCCGGGGAGCTGTTTTTT